This paragraph covers one T cell receptor (beta chain) sequence. What it binds is unknown. The CDR3 is made up of 14 amino acids. Via the markers CD45RO/CCR7/CD25/CD127/CD95/CD27, stem cell-like memory, regulatory, central memory and naive CD4+ cells were sorted. Sorted cells reached over 98% purity in every population. This entry is derived from a study of beta chain features in type 1 diabetes. Points from the study as a whole: Reduced insertions and increased deletions marked VDJ junctions in type 1 diabetes patients.

Investigators reverse transcribed all isolated RNA, so they sequenced expressed TCRB transcripts. Some clones are missing from TCRdb's copy, which holds only in-frame ones; the method was immunoSEQ multiplex PCR. Of roughly 300,000 clones in the sample, 7.5% to 9% were seen once. Material for sequencing was central memory CD4+ T cells from blood. This chain connects TRBV12-1 to TRBJ1-1. TRBV12-1 is a recognized pseudogene. This TCR came from a woman aged 18-29 years in good health. For the CDR3, the DNA is TGTGCCAGCAGCTTTCATCTGATGAACACTGAAGCTTTCTTT. This translates into CASSFHLMNTEAFF.